This entry lists 29 T cell receptor beta chains sequenced from one sample in a study of cytomegalovirus exposure and HLA in healthy donors. Use of 60 Vbeta and 13 Jbeta primers characterized the PCR. Profiling relied on immunoSEQ multiplex PCR, and the TCRdb table lists in-frame clones only, not all of them. The data contain 100,000 to 150,000 clones, around three quarters of them singletons. Sequenced: PBMCs. The receptors come from a man aged 25 to 40 in good health and CMV-seronegative.

This chain connects TRBV9 to TRBJ2-5; TRBD2 matches at 7 bases. The trim removed 0 bases at V and 1 base at J, leaving 6 bases unmatched. The CDR3 covers 16 residues. Germline-derived CDR1 and CDR2 are SGDLS and YYNGEE. CDR3 residues: CASSVGWGGIQETQYF. The DNA for the CDR3 is TGTGCCAGCAGCGTAGGTTGGGGGGGTATCCAAGAGACCCAGTACTTC.

The rearrangement uses TRBV11-2 and TRBJ2-1; 9 bases map to TRBD2. With V trimmed by 5 bases and J by 2 bases, 4 bases remained unmatched. The CDR3 has 15 amino acids. CDR1 is SGHAT and CDR2 is FQNNGV in the germline V gene. CDR3 in amino acids: CASSPQRGAYNEQFF. DNA of the CDR3: TGTGCCAGCAGCCCTCAGCGGGGGGCCTACAATGAGCAGTTCTTC.

The chain employs TRBV5-4 and TRBJ2-3; maybe TRBD1 (6 bases). Trimming took off 2 bases at V and 3 bases at J, with 7 bases between the two ends. Germline lookup yields CDR1 SGHNT and CDR2 YYREEE (reference sequence). The CDR3 has 13 amino acids. The chain's CDR3 is CASSLTGTDTQYF. The CDR3 DNA sequence: TGTGCCAGCAGCTTAACAGGGACAGATACGCAGTATTTT.

This clone has only one observation. This chain joins TRBV7-2 and TRBJ2-5, with TRBD1 as a possible D gene (6 bases). Per germline, CDR1 SGHTA and CDR2 FQGNSA. This CDR3 contains 14 residues. V was shortened by 5 bases and J by 5 bases, with 15 bases between the two germline ends. CDR3 amino acids: CASSRSSGEETQYF. CDR3 bases: TGTGCCAGCAGCCGTTCGTCAGGGGAGGAGACCCAGTACTTC. Variable domain in full (rest from reference TRBV7-2 and TRBJ2-5): GAGVSQSPSNKVTEKGKDVELRCDPISGHTALYWYRQSLGQGLEFLIYFQGNSAPDKSGLPSDRFSAERTGGSVSTLTIQRTQQEDSAVYLCASSRSSGEETQYFGPGTRLLVL.

The chain links TRBV15 to TRBJ1-1; TRBD1 is a possible D gene (5 bases). The V gene's germline CDR1 is LNHNV and CDR2 YYDKDF (reference sequence). This CDR3 has 13 amino acids. With 8 bases removed from V and 5 bases from J, the gap between germline ends came to 15 bases. The CDR3 coding sequence is TGTGCCACCGGGTTAGGGGCGCGGACTGAAGCTTTCTTT. Its protein is CATGLGARTEAFF.

This chain uses TRBV19 with TRBJ2-3, with 10 bases matching TRBD2. V trimming: 6 bases; J trimming: 3 bases; junction bases outside the gene matches: 12. This CDR3 is built from 17 residues. Germline CDR1 LNHDA, CDR2 SQIVND (reference sequence). CDR3 coding DNA: TGTGCCAGTAGCCCCGCAACTAGCGGGATTACGACAGATACGCAGTATTTT. Its translation: CASSPATSGITTDTQYF.

This chain uses TRBV18 with TRBJ2-2, with 9 bases aligning to TRBD1. The length of the CDR3 is 15 residues. Germline lookup yields CDR1 KGHSH and CDR2 LQKENI. Trimming removed 3 bases from V and 5 bases from J; junction bases left unmatched: 4. The CDR3 nucleotides are TGTGCCAGCTCACCGGGACAGGGATCGACCGGGGAGCTGTTTTTT. This sequence encodes CASSPGQGSTGELFF.

J is TRBJ2-4 and V is TRBV11-2; D is uncertain. Germline CDR1 SGHAT, CDR2 FQNNGV. Trimming left V 6 bases short and J 0 bases short, with 6 bases between. This CDR3 region has 13 residues. This CDR3 reads CASRALAKNIQYF. CDR3 in DNA: TGTGCCAGCAGAGCTCTAGCCAAAAACATTCAGTACTTC.

The CDR3, as DNA: TGTGCCAGCAGTGCCTCGACAGGGTATTATCAGCCCCAGCATTTT. Residues: CASSASTGYYQPQHF. The genes are TRBV2 and TRBJ1-5; TRBD1 aligns across 7 bases. Germline CDR1 is SNHLY and CDR2 is FYNNEI. With V trimmed by 4 bases and J by 5 bases, 8 bases remained unmatched. CDR3 size: 15 residues.

This clone was observed a single time. J is TRBJ1-3 and V is TRBV28; 9 nucleotides agree with TRBD1. The V gene's germline CDR1 is MDHEN and CDR2 SYDVKM. J lost 4 bases, V lost 4 bases, and 11 bases had no gene match. The CDR3 extends over 17 amino acids. The chain's CDR3 is CASSSLRQGVEGNTIYF. As DNA, the CDR3 is TGTGCCAGCAGTTCCCTTAGACAGGGGGTGGAAGGAAACACCATATATTTT.

About this clone: The same CDR3 can be traced to other DNA sequences in this sample. The chain joins TRBV27 to TRBJ2-7; D not certain. The CDR3 has 11 residues. V lost 6 bases and J lost 0, with 3 bases in between. Germline V lookup: CDR1 MNHEY, CDR2 SMNVEV (reference sequence). CDR3 region: CASSSSYEQYF. The CDR3 DNA reads TGTGCCAGCAGCAGCTCCTACGAGCAGTACTTC.

This chain links TRBV7-2 with TRBJ2-7, with 14 positions matching TRBD2. Germline CDR1 and CDR2: SGHTA and FQGNSA. CDR3 length equals 16 residues. V shed 4 bases, J shed 3 bases, and the junction held 5 bases outside the gene matches. For the CDR3, the DNA is TGTGCCAGCAGCTCGGGGACTAGCGGGAGTAACTACGAGCAGTACTTC. Translation gives CASSSGTSGSNYEQYF.

The genes are TRBV23-1 and TRBJ1-1; 7 bases are a match to TRBD1. TRBV23-1 is given ORF status, its function remaining uncertain. The CDR3 is made up of 13 amino acids. Trimming at V came to 6 bases and at J to 3 bases, leaving 4 bases not matched to a gene. CDR3 DNA: TGCGCCAGCAGAGAACAGGGGTACACTGAAGCTTTCTTT. Its protein is CASREQGYTEAFF.

The chain links TRBV7-9 to TRBJ2-7, with TRBD2 as a possible D gene (5 bases). The CDR3 has 14 amino acids. In germline, CDR1 is SEHNR, CDR2 FQNEAQ (reference sequence). V shed 3 bases and J shed 2 bases, with 11 bases lying between them. DNA for the CDR3: TGTGCCAGCAGCTTTATGGGAGCCCCCTACGAGCAGTACTTC. It specifies CASSFMGAPYEQYF. The full variable domain, completed using reference TRBV7-9 and TRBJ2-7, is DTGVSQNPRHKITKRGQNVTFRCDPISEHNRLYWYRQTLGQGPEFLTYFQNEAQLEKSRLLSDRFSAERPKGSFSTLEIQRTEQGDSAMYLCASSFMGAPYEQYFGPGTRLTVT.

The chain joins TRBV4-1 to TRBJ2-1; no clear D gene. Per germline, CDR1 MGHRA and CDR2 YSYEKL. Trimming pared 1 base from V and 4 bases from J, leaving 8 bases between. The CDR3 runs 14 residues. The CDR3 is CASSQVERYNEQFF. For the CDR3, the DNA is TGCGCCAGCAGCCAAGTGGAGAGGTACAATGAGCAGTTCTTC.

The V gene is TRBV11-2, the J gene TRBJ1-1; D remains ambiguous. This CDR3 has 12 residues. Germline-derived CDR1 and CDR2 are SGHAT and FQNNGV. The ends were cut back, 3 bases at V and 3 bases at J, with 5 bases in the middle. CDR3 coding DNA: TGTGCCAGCAGCTTTCGGGACACTGAAGCTTTCTTT. This gives the protein CASSFRDTEAFF.

V gene TRBV27 combines with J gene TRBJ2-2; D is undetermined. The germline V and J ends were trimmed by 2 bases and 4 bases, with 5 bases remaining between them. From germline, CDR1 is MNHEY and CDR2 SMNVEV (reference sequence). The CDR3 totals 13 residues. The CDR3 DNA reads TGTGCCAGCAGTTTACAGTCCACCGGGGAGCTGTTTTTT. Protein sequence: CASSLQSTGELFF.

V gene TRBV6-5 combines with J gene TRBJ2-3; weak D call: TRBD1 (6 bases). Trimming removed 8 bases from V and 2 bases from J, with 17 bases in between. In germline, CDR1 is MNHEY, CDR2 SVGAGI. CDR3 length equals 15 residues. The CDR3 DNA reads as TGTGCCAGCCAGCAGGGGACAAGTGACACAGATACGCAGTATTTT. This sequence encodes CASQQGTSDTDTQYF.

The chain has TRBV4-1 and TRBJ2-1, with TRBD1 identical over 7 bases. Germline CDR1 MGHRA, CDR2 YSYEKL. Trimming removed 5 bases from V and 0 bases from J; junction bases left unmatched: 7. This CDR3 spans 16 amino acids. The CDR3 is CASSAPGQSSYNEQFF. In DNA form, the CDR3 reads TGCGCCAGCAGCGCCCCGGGACAGAGCTCCTACAATGAGCAGTTCTTC.

The J gene is TRBJ2-1, the V gene TRBV2; D gene unclear. V was shortened by 6 bases and J by 7 bases, with 10 bases between the two germline ends. This CDR3 is 12 amino acids long. CDR1 is SNHLY, CDR2 FYNNEI, per germline. The CDR3 DNA is TGTGCCAGCAGCCAGACTCGTAATGAGCAGTTCTTC. It codes for CASSQTRNEQFF.

The J gene is TRBJ2-5, the V gene TRBV27, with TRBD2 matching 16 bases. The DNA end lines up better with TRBJ2-7; the J call may be wrong. From germline, CDR1 is MNHEY and CDR2 SMNVEV (reference sequence). This CDR3 has 15 amino acids. DNA for the CDR3: TGTGCCAGCAGTTTAGGGACTAGCGGGAGGGCCGAGCAGTACTTC. It yields the protein CASSLGTSGRAEQYF.

As DNA, the CDR3 is TGCGCCAGCAGCTTGGGTCCAGGGGACAATGAGCAGTTCTTC. Its translation is CASSLGPGDNEQFF. The chain combines TRBV5-1 with TRBJ2-1; possibly TRBD1 for D (6 bases). Trimming removed 0 bases from V and 5 bases from J, with 9 bases in between. The CDR3 loop spans 14 amino acids. CDR1 is SGHRS, CDR2 YFSETQ, per germline.

J is TRBJ2-7 and V is TRBV5-1; 11 positions agree with TRBD1. Germline V gene sequence: CDR1 SGHRS, CDR2 YFSETQ. The CDR3 loop spans 15 amino acids. After removal of 4 bases from V and 3 bases from J, the junction contained 6 bases not matched to a gene. The CDR3 region is CASSLRGTGGYEQYF. The CDR3, as DNA: TGCGCCAGCAGCCTGAGAGGGACAGGGGGCTACGAGCAGTACTTC.

The chain couples TRBV28 to TRBJ2-3; 7 bases map to TRBD2. The CDR3 sequence is 18 residues long. V trimming: 8 bases; J trimming: 0 bases; junction bases outside the gene matches: 17. Looked up from germline, CDR1 is MDHEN and CDR2 is SYDVKM. DNA of the CDR3: TGTGCCAGCTCCAAAACGGGGTATAGCGGGCCTAGCACAGATACGCAGTATTTT. As protein: CASSKTGYSGPSTDTQYF. The full variable domain, rest sourced from reference TRBV28 and TRBJ2-3, is DVKVTQSSRYLVKRTGEKVFLECVQDMDHENMFWYRQDPGLGLRLIYFSYDVKMKEKGDIPEGYSVSREKKERFSLILESASTNQTSMYLCASSKTGYSGPSTDTQYFGPGTRLTVL.

Notes on this clone: A read error may produce the germline difference seen at one junction end. The CDR3 spells CVSSMSETYGYTF. The DNA of the CDR3 is TGTGTCAGTAGTATGTCGGAGACGTATGGCTACACCTTC. The genes are TRBV19 and TRBJ1-2; D remains ambiguous. The CDR3 sequence is 13 residues long. CDR1 and CDR2 from the germline V gene are LNHDA and SQIVND (reference sequence).

The chain couples TRBV28 to TRBJ2-1, with 14 bases lining up with TRBD2. The trim removed 3 bases at V and 5 bases at J, leaving 3 bases unmatched. The CDR3 totals 16 residues. Per germline, CDR1 MDHEN and CDR2 SYDVKM. CDR3 sequence: CASSLGLAGDNNEQFF. The CDR3 DNA is TGTGCCAGCAGTTTGGGACTAGCGGGAGATAACAATGAGCAGTTCTTC.

The chain has TRBV19 and TRBJ1-1; 8 bases match TRBD1. This CDR3 comprises 14 residues. The V gene end was trimmed by 6 bases and the J gene end by 1 base; junction bases not matched to a gene: 4. Germline CDR1 reads LNHDA; CDR2 reads SQIVND (reference sequence). CDR3 region: CASRQGAANTEAFF. The DNA for the CDR3 is TGTGCCAGTAGGCAGGGGGCGGCGAACACTGAAGCTTTCTTT.

The rearrangement uses TRBV28 and TRBJ2-1, with TRBD1 matching 10 bases. This CDR3 has 13 residues. V gave up 8 bases and J gave up 11 bases; unmatched junction bases: 9. The germline V gene has CDR1 MDHEN and CDR2 SYDVKM. Here the CDR3 DNA reads TGTGCCAGCTGCTCCGGGACAGGGGTCCAGCAGTTCTTC. As protein: CASCSGTGVQQFF.

In this sample, this clone turned up once. This sequence joins TRBV29-1 and TRBJ2-7; D is perhaps TRBD1 (6 bases). Germline loops: CDR1 SQVTM, CDR2 ANQGSEA. CDR3 length: 12 residues. Trimming stripped 7 bases from V and 3 bases from J, with 13 bases between. The DNA for the CDR3 is TGCAGCGGGGGACACGGAGTCTACGAGCAGTACTTC. It yields the protein CSGGHGVYEQYF.